Below are 3 T cell receptor beta chains sequenced from a single sample in a study of beta chain features in type 1 diabetes. Expressed TCRB transcripts were sequenced because the entire RNA isolate underwent reverse transcription. The method was immunoSEQ multiplex PCR; TCRdb's version includes in-frame clones alone and lacks a portion of them. This table has 250,000 or so clones, around 21% appearing once. Their cognate antigens are unknown. Whole-study results and caveats: In all four CD4+ subsets, TCRB CDR3 length was significantly, moderately reduced in type 1 diabetes.

The material sequenced was naive CD4+ T cells from blood. The source of these receptors is a woman in her thirties or forties with type 1 diabetes.

V is TRBV15 and J is TRBJ2-7; D possibly corresponds to TRBD1 (5 bases). Trimming stripped 0 bases from V and 5 bases from J, with 8 bases between. The germline V gene encodes CDR1 LNHNV and CDR2 YYDKDF (reference sequence). CDR3 length: 13 amino acids. DNA for the CDR3: TGTGCCACCAGCAGAGACACAGGTAACGAGCAGTACTTC. Protein sequence: CATSRDTGNEQYF.

The CDR3 DNA reads TGTGCCAGTAGTTCCCTGGACAGAAACAATGAGCAGTTCTTC. Translated: CASSSLDRNNEQFF. The rearrangement links TRBV19 to TRBJ2-1; D is possibly TRBD1 (6 bases). V lost 5 bases, J lost 5 bases, and 13 bases lay in between. CDR3 length equals 14 residues. Looked up from germline, CDR1 is LNHDA and CDR2 is SQIVND (reference sequence).

This clone was counted a single time. The chain joins TRBV21-1 to TRBJ2-3; the DNA was not compared with TRBD2, the D call given in the table. TRBV21-1 is a pseudogene segment. The CDR3 runs to 17 residues. CDR3 nucleotide sequence: TGTGCCAGCAGCAAAGCTCCCGGGACTAGCGGGACAGATACGCAGTATTTT. Encoded protein: CASSKAPGTSGTDTQYF.